These 8 T cell receptor beta chains share one sample of origin, sequenced in a study of T cell responses to AZD1222 COVID-19 vaccine (dated by TCRdb to about 2021). Library preparation was by the immunoSEQ multiplex PCR assay. TCRdb's version of the immuneACCESS table is confined to in-frame rearrangements and falls short of the full clone set. An unresolved V gene accounts for under half of the shortfall where checked; the remainder is of unknown origin. Here the sample has some 180,000 clones; 80% to 95% occur a single time. The top ten clonotypes cover roughly 1.9% of the sample. Explained via the paper, the time point label denotes: about 28 days (+/-7) after the second vaccine dose. The source material was peripheral blood, sampled 28 days after the second AZD1222 dose. The origin of the receptors is an adult who received the AZD1222 COVID-19 vaccine.

The V call is TRBV2, the J call TRBJ1-1, with a weak D call TRBD1 (6 bases). Germline CDR1 and CDR2: SNHLY and FYNNEI. Trimming took 7 bases from V and 9 from J, leaving 18 bases between them. The CDR3 is made up of 13 amino acids. CDR3: CASILGATPKAFF. DNA of the CDR3: TGTGCCAGCATCTTGGGGGCCACCCCCAAAGCTTTCTTT.

Concerning this clone: The DNA is left out, because the CDR3 cannot be placed on it with certainty; the CDR3 is given as TCRdb lists it. This chain joins TRBV21-1 and TRBJ1-3; TRBD1 was called by the table and not checked on the DNA. TRBV21-1 is classified as a pseudogene. The CDR3 is 16 residues long, counting both termini. The CDR3 loop is CASSMFATGSTDTIYF.

The rearrangement uses TRBV16 and TRBJ1-1; a possible D gene is TRBD1 (5 bases). Per germline, CDR1 KGHSY and CDR2 FQNENV. The V and J ends lost 0 bases and 5 bases respectively, with 13 bases between them. This CDR3 has 15 amino acids. CDR3 region: CASSQSGGLGTEAFF. In DNA, the CDR3 is TGTGCCAGCAGCCAATCCGGGGGACTTGGAACTGAAGCTTTCTTT.

The rearrangement links TRBV28 to TRBJ1-2; 9 bases are shared with TRBD1. V gave up 4 bases and J gave up 6 bases; unmatched junction bases: 6. Germline-derived CDR1 and CDR2 are MDHEN and SYDVKM. The CDR3 totals 14 residues. CDR3 coding DNA: TGTGCCAGCAGTTCCACAGGGGGCTTGGATGGCTACACCTTC. Translation: CASSSTGGLDGYTF.

This sequence joins TRBV5-1 and TRBJ1-1, with D possibly TRBD1 on 6 matching bases. Trimming cost V 4 bases and J 1 base, with 17 bases left between them. Germline loops: CDR1 SGHRS, CDR2 YFSETQ. The CDR3 consists of 16 residues. CDR3 amino acids: CASSPGQREGNTEAFF. The CDR3 DNA sequence: TGCGCCAGCAGCCCTGGACAGCGGGAGGGGAACACTGAAGCTTTCTTT.

The chain recombines TRBV6-2 or TRBV6-3 with TRBJ2-7; 7 positions match TRBD1. The V gene end was trimmed by 4 bases and the J gene end by 1 base; junction bases not matched to a gene: 13. CDR3 length equals 17 residues. From germline, CDR1 is MNHEY and CDR2 SVGEGT. The CDR3 bases are TGTGCCAGCAGTTTTATCCTCAGACAGGGTGTGTCCTACGAGCAGTACTTC. It encodes CASSFILRQGVSYEQYF.

The gene calls are TRBV7-3 and TRBJ2-1, with 9 bases aligning to TRBD1. Germline values: CDR1 SGHTA, CDR2 FQGTGA. Trimming at V came to 5 bases and at J to 8 bases, leaving 16 bases not matched to a gene. CDR3 size: 17 residues. The CDR3 DNA reads TGTGCCAGCAGCCGAGGACGTCGACAGGGGGGTATCGATGAGCAGTTCTTC. Its translation is CASSRGRRQGGIDEQFF.

V and J are TRBV6-2 or TRBV6-3 and TRBJ2-7; D uncertain. The CDR3 spans 11 residues. Trimming pared 5 bases from V and 7 bases from J, leaving 9 bases between. Germline CDR1 is MNHEY and CDR2 is SVGEGT. The CDR3 region has the DNA TGTGCCAGCAGTGTCTCGCGGGAGCAGTACTTC. Translating gives CASSVSREQYF.